This T cell receptor beta chain was recorded in a study of control samples from healthy donors and cancer patients. The data were produced by immunoSEQ multiplex PCR, yet TCRdb's version contains in-frame clones alone and is incomplete. The sample shows 30,000 or so clones, approximately 90% of them seen only once. The V end lost 0 bases, the J end lost 3 bases, and 6 bases lay between the germline ends. CDR3 length: 13 amino acids. CDR1 and CDR2 (germline): SGHTA, FQGTGA. J is TRBJ2-7 and V is TRBV7-3; D ambiguous. This TCR came from a female donor with melanoma. Source material: formalin-fixed, paraffin-embedded tissue. DNA of the CDR3: TGTGCCAGCAGCTTAACGTCAGACTACGAGCAGTACTTC. This translates into CASSLTSDYEQYF.